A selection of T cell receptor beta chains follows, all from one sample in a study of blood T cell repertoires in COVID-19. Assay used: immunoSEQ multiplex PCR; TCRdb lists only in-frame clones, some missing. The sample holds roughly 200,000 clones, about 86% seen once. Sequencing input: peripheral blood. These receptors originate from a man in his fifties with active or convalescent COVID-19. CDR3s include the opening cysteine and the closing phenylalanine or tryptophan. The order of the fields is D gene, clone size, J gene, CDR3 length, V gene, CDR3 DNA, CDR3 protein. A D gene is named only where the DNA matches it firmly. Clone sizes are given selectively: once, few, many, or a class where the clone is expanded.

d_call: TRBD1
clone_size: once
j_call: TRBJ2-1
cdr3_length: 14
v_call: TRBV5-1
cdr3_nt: TGCGCCAGCAGCTACGAGGGGACAGACAATGAGCAGTTCTTC
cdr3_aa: CASSYEGTDNEQFF

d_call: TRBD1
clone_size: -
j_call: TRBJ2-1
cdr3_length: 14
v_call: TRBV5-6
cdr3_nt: TGTGCCAGCAGCTCCGGGACAGGGTCGGATGAGCAGTTCTTC
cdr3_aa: CASSSGTGSDEQFF

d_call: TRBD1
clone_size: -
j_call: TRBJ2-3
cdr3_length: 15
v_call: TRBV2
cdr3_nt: TGTGCCAACATTGGCGACAGGGCTAGCACAGATACGCAGTATTTT
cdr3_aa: CANIGDRASTDTQYF

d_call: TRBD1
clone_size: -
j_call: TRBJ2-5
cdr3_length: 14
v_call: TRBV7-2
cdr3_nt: TGTGCCAGCAGCCCTATCAGGGGGCGGGAGACCCAGTACTTC
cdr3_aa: CASSPIRGRETQYF

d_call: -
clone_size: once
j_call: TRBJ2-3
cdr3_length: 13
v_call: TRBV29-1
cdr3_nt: TGCAGCGTTATGGGGGGAGGCTCAGATACGCAGTATTTT
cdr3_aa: CSVMGGGSDTQYF

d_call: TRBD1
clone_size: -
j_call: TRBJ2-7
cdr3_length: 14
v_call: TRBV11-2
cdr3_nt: TGTGCCAGCAGCTTAATCGGGACAGGGTACGAGCAGTACTTC
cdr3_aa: CASSLIGTGYEQYF

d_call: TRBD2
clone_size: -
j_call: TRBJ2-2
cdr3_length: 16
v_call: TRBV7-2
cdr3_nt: TGTGCCAGCAGCTTAGGAGGGGCGCGGGGGACCGGGGAGCTGTTTTTT
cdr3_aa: CASSLGGARGTGELFF

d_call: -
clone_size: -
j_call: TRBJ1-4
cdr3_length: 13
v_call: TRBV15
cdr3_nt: TGTGCCACCAGCAGAGATACAAAGGAAAAACTGTTTTTT
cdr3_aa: CATSRDTKEKLFF

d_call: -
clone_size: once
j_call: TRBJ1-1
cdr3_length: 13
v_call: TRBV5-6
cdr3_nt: TGTGCCAGCAGCTTTATTCGAGTGTCTGAAGCTTTCTTT
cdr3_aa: CASSFIRVSEAFF

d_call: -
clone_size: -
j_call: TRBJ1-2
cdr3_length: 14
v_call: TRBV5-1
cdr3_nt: TGCGCCAGCAGCTTCAACGTGGGGGGTGGTGGCTACACCTTC
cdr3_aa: CASSFNVGGGGYTF

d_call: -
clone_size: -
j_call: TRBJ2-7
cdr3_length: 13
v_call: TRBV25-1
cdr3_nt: TGTGCCAGCAGTGTCGAGGCTACCTACGAGCAGTACTTC
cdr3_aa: CASSVEATYEQYF

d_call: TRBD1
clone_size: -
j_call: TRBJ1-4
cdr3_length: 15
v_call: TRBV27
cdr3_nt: TGTGCCAGCAGTTTAAGGGACAGGGTTGACGAAAAACTGTTTTTT
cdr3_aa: CASSLRDRVDEKLFF

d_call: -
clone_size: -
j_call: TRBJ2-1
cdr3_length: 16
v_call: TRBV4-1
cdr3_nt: TGCGCCAGCAGCCAAGATTGGGCCCCTGCCTACAATGAGCAGTTCTTC
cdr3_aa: CASSQDWAPAYNEQFF

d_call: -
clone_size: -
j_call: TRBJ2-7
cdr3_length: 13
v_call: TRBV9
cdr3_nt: TGTGCCAGCAGCGTGAAACAGGGAACCGAGCAGTACTTC
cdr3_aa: CASSVKQGTEQYF

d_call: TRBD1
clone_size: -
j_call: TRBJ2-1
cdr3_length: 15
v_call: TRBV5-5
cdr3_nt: TGTGCCAGCAGCTGGAGGGGACAGGGGGCGAATGAGCAGTTCTTC
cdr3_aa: CASSWRGQGANEQFF

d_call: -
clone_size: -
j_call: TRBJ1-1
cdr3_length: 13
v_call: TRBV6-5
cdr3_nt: TGTGCCAGCAGTTACCGGGGGAACACTGAAGCTTTCTTT
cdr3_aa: CASSYRGNTEAFF

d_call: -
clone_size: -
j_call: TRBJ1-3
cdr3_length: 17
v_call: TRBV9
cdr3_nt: TGTGCCAGCAGCACCAACCCTCGGGAGAGCTCTGGAAACACCATATATTTT
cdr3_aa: CASSTNPRESSGNTIYF

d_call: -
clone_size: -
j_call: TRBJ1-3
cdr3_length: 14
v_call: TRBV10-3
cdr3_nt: TGTGCCATCAGATACAGGGATGGGGAGAACACCATATATTTT
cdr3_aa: CAIRYRDGENTIYF

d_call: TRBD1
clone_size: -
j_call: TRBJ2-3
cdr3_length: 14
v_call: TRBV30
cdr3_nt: TGTGCCTGGTTAACAGGGGGCGGACCGAATACGCAGTATTTT
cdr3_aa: CAWLTGGGPNTQYF

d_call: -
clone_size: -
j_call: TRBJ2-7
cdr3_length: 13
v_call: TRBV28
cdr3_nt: TGTGCCAGCAGGCTAGTTTCTGGGACAGAGCAGTACTTC
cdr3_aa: CASRLVSGTEQYF

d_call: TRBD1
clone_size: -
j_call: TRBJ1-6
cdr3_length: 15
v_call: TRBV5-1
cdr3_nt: TGCGCCAGCAGCTTCCAGGACAGGGGCAATTCACCCCTCCACTTT
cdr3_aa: CASSFQDRGNSPLHF

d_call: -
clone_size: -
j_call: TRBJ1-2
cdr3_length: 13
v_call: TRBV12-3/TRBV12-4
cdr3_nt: TGTGCCAGCAGTTTAGAAGGGGACTATGGCTACACCTTC
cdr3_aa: CASSLEGDYGYTF

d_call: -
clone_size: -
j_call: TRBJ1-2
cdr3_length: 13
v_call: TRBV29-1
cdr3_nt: TGCAGCGCACTACCCAATCCCGGCTATGGCTACACCTTC
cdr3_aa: CSALPNPGYGYTF

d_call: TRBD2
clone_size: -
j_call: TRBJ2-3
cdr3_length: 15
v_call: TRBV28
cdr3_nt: TGTGCCAGCAGTGTTCGGACTAGCGGGGCAGATACGCAGTATTTT
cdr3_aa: CASSVRTSGADTQYF

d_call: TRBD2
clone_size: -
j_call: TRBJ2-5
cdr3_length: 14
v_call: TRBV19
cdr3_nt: TGTGCCAGTAGGAAAGCGGGGGCCCAAGAGACCCAGTACTTC
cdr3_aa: CASRKAGAQETQYF

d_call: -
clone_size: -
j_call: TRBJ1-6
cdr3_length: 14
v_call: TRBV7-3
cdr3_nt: TGTGCCAGCAGCTTAGGGCAGGGAGGTTCACCCCTCCACTTT
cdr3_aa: CASSLGQGGSPLHF

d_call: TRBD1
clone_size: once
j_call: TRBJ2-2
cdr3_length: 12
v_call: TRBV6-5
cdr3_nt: TGTGCCAGTGGGACAGCGACCGGGGAGCTGTTTTTT
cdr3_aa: CASGTATGELFF

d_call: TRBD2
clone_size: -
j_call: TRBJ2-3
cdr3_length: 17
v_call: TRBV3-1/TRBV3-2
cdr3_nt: TGTGCCAGCAGCCAAGATCGGCTAGCGGGGGGGACAGATACGCAGTATTTT
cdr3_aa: CASSQDRLAGGTDTQYF

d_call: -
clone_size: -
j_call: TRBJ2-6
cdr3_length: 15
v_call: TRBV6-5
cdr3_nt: TGTGCCAGCAGGTCCAGGACAGCTGGGGCCAACGTCCTGACTTTC
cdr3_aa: CASRSRTAGANVLTF

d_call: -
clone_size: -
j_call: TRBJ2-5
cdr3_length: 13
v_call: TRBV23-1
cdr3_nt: TGCGCCATTCAGGGGAATTCTCAAGAGACCCAGTACTTC
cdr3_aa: CAIQGNSQETQYF

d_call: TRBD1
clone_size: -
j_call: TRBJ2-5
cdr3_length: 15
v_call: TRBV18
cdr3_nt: TGTGCCAGCTCCCGAGAGACAGGGCCCCAAGAGACCCAGTACTTC
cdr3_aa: CASSRETGPQETQYF

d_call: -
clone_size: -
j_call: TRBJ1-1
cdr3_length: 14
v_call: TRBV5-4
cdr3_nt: TGTGCCAGCAGCCGGGACACCATGAACACTGAAGCTTTCTTT
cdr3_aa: CASSRDTMNTEAFF

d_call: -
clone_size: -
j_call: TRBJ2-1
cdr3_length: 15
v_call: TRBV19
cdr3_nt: TGTGCCAGTAGTACCTTCCGGGACTTGAACAATGAGCAGTTCTTC
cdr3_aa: CASSTFRDLNNEQFF

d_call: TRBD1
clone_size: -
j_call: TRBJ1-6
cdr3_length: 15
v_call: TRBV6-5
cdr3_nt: TGTGCCAGCAGTTGGCGGGGACAGACAGATTCACCCCTCCACTTT
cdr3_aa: CASSWRGQTDSPLHF

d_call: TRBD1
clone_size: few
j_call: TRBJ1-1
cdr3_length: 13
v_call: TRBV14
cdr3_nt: TGTGCCAGCAGCCATTTGGACAGGCGTGAAGCTTTCTTT
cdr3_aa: CASSHLDRREAFF

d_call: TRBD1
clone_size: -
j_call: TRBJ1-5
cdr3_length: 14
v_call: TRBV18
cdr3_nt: TGTGCCAGCTCACAACAACAGGGGGATCAGCCCCAGCATTTT
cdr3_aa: CASSQQQGDQPQHF

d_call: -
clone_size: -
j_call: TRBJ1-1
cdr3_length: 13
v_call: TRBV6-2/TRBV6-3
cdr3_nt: TGTGCCAGCAGTTACGTACAGAACACTGAAGCTTTCTTT
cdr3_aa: CASSYVQNTEAFF

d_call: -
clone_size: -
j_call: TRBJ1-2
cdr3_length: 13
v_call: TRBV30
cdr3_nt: TGTGCCTGGAGTGTAGAGGAAAGCTATGGCTACACCTTC
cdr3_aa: CAWSVEESYGYTF

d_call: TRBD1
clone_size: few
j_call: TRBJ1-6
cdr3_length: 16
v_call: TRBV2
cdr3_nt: TGTGCCAGCAGTTACTCCCTCAGGGGGCATGAATCACCCCTCCACTTT
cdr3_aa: CASSYSLRGHESPLHF

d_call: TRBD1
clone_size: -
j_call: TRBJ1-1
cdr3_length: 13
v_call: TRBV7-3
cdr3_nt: TGTGCCAGCAGCCCAGGGGGGAACACTGAAGCTTTCTTT
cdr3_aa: CASSPGGNTEAFF

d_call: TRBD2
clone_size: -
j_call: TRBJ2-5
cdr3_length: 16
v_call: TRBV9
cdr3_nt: TGTGCCAGCAGCCCCCGGCCTGCTAGCGGCCAAGAGACCCAGTACTTC
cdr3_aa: CASSPRPASGQETQYF

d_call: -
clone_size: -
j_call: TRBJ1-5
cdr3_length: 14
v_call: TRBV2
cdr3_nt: TGTGCCAGCAGTGAATCAGGCCCCGATCAGCCCCAGCATTTT
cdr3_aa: CASSESGPDQPQHF

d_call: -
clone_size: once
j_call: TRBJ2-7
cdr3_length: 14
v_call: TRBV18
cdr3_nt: TGTGCCAGCTCCCGGACCGAGGGAGTCTACGAGCAGTACTTC
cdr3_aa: CASSRTEGVYEQYF

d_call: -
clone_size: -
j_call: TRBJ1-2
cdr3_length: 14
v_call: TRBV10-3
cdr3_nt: TGTGCCATCAGTGAGAGCAGGGCTAACTATGGCTACACCTTC
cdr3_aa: CAISESRANYGYTF

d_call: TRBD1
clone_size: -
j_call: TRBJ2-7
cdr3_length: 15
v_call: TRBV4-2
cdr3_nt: TGTGCCAGCAGTCCCCAAAGGACAGGAAGCTACGAGCAGTACTTC
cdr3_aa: CASSPQRTGSYEQYF

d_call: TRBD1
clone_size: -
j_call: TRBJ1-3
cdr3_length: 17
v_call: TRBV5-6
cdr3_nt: TGTGCCAGCAGCTGGGTAACAGGGGCTCACTCTGGAAACACCATATATTTT
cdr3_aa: CASSWVTGAHSGNTIYF

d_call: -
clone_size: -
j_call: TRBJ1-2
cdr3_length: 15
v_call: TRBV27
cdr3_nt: TGTGCCAGCAGGGGGCTAACAGAATCCAACTATGGCTACACCTTC
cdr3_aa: CASRGLTESNYGYTF

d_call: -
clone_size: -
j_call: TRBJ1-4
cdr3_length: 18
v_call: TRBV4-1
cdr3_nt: TGCGCCAGCAGCCAAGATCCCCGCAGGGCCTCAACTAATGAAAAACTGTTTTTT
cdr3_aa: CASSQDPRRASTNEKLFF

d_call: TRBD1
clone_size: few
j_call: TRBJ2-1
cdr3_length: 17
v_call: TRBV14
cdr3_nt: TGTGCCAGCAGCCAAGTTTTTGGGACAGGGGTTTTCAATGAGCAGTTCTTC
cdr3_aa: CASSQVFGTGVFNEQFF

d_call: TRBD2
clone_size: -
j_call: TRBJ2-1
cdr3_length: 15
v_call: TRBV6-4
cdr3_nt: TGTGCCAGCAGTGAGCTAGCGGGGGGGTCTAATGAGCAGTTCTTC
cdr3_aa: CASSELAGGSNEQFF

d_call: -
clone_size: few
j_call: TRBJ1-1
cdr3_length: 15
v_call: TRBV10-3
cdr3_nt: TGTGCCATCAGTGGAAGGGACATCCCTTACACTGAAGCTTTCTTT
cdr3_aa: CAISGRDIPYTEAFF

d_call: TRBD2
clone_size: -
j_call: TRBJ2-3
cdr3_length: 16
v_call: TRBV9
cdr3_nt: TGTGCCAGCAGCGTAGAGGCCGGGGGGGTATCGGATACGCAGTATTTT
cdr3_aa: CASSVEAGGVSDTQYF

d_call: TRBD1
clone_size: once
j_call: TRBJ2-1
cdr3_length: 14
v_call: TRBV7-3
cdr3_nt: TGTGCCAGCAGCTCTGGACAGGGGGGCAATGAGCAGTTCTTC
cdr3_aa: CASSSGQGGNEQFF

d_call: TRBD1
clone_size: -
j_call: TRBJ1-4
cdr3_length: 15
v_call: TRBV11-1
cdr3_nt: TGTGCCAGCAGCCCTGGGACAGGGGGGAATGAAAAACTGTTTTTT
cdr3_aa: CASSPGTGGNEKLFF